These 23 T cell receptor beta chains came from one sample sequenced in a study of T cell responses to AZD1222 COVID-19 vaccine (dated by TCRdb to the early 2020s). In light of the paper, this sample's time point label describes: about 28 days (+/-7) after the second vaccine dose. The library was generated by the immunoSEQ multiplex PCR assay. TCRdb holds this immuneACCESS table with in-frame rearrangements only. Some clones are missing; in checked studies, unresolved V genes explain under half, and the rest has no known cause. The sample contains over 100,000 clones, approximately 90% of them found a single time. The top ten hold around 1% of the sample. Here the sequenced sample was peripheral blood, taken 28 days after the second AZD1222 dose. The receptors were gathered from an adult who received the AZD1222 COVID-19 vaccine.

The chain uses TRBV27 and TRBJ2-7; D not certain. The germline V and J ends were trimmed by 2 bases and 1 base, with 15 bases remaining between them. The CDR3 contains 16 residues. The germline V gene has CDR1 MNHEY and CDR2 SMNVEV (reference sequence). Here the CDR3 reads CASSLRATHQSYEQYF. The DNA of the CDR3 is TGTGCCAGCAGTTTACGAGCGACCCATCAATCCTACGAGCAGTACTTC.

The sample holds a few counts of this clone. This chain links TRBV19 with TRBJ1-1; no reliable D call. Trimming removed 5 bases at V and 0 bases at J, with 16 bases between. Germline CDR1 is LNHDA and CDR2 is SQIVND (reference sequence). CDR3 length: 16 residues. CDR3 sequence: CASSFSGSLVNTEAFF. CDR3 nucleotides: TGTGCCAGTAGTTTCTCTGGCAGCCTTGTGAACACTGAAGCTTTCTTT.

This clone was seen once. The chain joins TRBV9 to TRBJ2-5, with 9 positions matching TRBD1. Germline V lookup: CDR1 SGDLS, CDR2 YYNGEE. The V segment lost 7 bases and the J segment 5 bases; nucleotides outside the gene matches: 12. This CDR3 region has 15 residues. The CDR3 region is CASGWTGAIGETQYF. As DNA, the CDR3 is TGTGCCAGCGGTTGGACAGGGGCTATTGGGGAGACCCAGTACTTC. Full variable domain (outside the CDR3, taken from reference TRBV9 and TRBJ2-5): DSGVTQTPKHLITATGQRVTLRCSPRSGDLSVYWYQQSLDQGLQFLIQYYNGEERAKGNILERFSAQQFPDLHSELNLSSLELGDSALYFCASGWTGAIGETQYFGPGTRLLVL.

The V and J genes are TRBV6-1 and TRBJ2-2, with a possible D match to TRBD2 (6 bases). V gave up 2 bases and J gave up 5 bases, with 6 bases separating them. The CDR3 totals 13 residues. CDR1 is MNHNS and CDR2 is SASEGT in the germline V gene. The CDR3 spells CASSERETGELFF. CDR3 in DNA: TGTGCCAGCAGTGAACGGGAGACCGGGGAGCTGTTTTTT.

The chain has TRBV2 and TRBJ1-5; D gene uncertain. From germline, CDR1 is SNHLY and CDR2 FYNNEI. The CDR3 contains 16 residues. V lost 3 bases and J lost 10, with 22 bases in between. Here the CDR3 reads CASSERAGQAVFPQHF. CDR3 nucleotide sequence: TGTGCCAGCAGTGAGAGGGCGGGCCAGGCGGTATTTCCCCAGCATTTT.

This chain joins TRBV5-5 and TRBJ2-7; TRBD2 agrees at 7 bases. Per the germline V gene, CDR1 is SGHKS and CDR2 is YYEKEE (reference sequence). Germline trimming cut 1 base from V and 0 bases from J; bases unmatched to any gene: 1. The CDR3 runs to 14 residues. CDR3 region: CASSLSGGSYEQYF. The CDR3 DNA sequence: TGTGCCAGCAGCTTGTCGGGGGGCTCCTACGAGCAGTACTTC. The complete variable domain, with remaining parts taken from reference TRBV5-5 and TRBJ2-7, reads DAGVTQSPTHLIKTRGQQVTLRCSPISGHKSVSWYQQVLGQGPQFIFQYYEKEERGRGNFPDRFSARQFPNYSSELNVNALLLGDSALYLCASSLSGGSYEQYFGPGTRLTVT.

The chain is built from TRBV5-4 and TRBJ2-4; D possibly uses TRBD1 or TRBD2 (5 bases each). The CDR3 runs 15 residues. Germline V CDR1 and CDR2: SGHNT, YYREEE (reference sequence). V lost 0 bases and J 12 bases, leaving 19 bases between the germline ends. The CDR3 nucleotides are TGTGCCAGCAGCTTGGCTCCGGGGCTCGAGGCTAGTCAGTACTTC. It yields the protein CASSLAPGLEASQYF.

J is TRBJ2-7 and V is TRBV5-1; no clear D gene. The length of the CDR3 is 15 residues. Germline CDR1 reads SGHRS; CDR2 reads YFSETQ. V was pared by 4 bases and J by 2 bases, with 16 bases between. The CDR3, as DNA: TGCGCCAGCAGCCCGGAAGGTACGAATACCTACGAGCAGTACTTC. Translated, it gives CASSPEGTNTYEQYF.

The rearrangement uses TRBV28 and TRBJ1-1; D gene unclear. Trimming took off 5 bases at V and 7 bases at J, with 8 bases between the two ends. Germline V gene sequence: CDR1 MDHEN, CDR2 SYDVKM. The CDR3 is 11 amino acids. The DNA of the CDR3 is TGTGCCAGCAGTGCCCCACTTGAAGCTTTCTTT. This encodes CASSAPLEAFF.

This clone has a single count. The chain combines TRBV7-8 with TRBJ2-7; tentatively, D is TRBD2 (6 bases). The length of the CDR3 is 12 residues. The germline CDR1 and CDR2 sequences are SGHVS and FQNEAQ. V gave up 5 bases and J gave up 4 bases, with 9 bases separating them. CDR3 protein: CASSPRGYEQYF. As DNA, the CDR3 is TGTGCCAGCAGCCCTCGGGGGTACGAGCAGTACTTC.

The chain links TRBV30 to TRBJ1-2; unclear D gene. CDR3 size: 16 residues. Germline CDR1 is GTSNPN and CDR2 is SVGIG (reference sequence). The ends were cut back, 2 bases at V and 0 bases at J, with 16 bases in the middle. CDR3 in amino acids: CAWSLQRIFTNYGYTF. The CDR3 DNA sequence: TGTGCCTGGAGTCTACAAAGGATTTTTACTAACTATGGCTACACCTTC.

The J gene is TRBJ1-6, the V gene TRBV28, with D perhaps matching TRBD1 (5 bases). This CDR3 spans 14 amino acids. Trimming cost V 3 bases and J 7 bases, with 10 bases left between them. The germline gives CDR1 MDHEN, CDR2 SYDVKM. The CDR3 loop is CASSLYWGNSPLHF. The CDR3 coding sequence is TGTGCCAGCAGTTTGTATTGGGGGAATTCACCCCTCCACTTT.

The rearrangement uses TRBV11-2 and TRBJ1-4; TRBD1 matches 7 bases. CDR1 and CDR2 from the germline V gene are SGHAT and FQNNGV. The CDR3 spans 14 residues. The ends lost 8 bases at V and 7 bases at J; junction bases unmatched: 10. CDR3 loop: CASGRGGLGEKLFF. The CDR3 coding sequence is TGTGCCAGCGGCAGGGGGGGGCTTGGTGAAAAACTGTTTTTT. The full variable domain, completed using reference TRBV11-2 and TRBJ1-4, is EAGVAQSPRYKIIEKRQSVAFWCNPISGHATLYWYQQILGQGPKLLIQFQNNGVVDDSQLPKDRFSAERLKGVDSTLKIQPAKLEDSAVYLCASGRGGLGEKLFFGSGTQLSVL.

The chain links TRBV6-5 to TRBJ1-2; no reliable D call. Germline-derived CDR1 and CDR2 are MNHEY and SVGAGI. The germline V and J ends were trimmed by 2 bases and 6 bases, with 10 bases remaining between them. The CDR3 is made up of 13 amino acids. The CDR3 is CASSYKGGNGYTF. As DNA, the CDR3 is TGTGCCAGCAGTTACAAGGGAGGGAATGGCTACACCTTC.

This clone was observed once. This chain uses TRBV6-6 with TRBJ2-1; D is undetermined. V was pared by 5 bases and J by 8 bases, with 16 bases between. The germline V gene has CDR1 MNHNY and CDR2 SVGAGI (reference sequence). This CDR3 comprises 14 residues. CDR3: CASSPLSRRDEQFF. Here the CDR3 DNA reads TGTGCCAGCAGTCCTCTCTCCCGACGCGATGAGCAGTTCTTC.

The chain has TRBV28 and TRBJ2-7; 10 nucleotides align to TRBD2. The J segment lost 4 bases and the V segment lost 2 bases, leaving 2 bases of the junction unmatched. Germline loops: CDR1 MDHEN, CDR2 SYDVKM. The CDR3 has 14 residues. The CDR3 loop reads CASSLGTSAYEQYF. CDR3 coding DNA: TGTGCCAGCAGTTTAGGGACTAGCGCATACGAGCAGTACTTC. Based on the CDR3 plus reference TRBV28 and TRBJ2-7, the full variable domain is DVKVTQSSRYLVKRTGEKVFLECVQDMDHENMFWYRQDPGLGLRLIYFSYDVKMKEKGDIPEGYSVSREKKERFSLILESASTNQTSMYLCASSLGTSAYEQYFGPGTRLTVT.

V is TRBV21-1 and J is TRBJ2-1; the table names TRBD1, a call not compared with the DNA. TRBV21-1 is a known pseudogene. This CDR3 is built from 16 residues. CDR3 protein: CASSKWGKVQGPEQFF. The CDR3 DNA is TGTGCCAGCAGCAAATGGGGTAAGGTACAGGGTCCTGAGCAGTTCTTC.

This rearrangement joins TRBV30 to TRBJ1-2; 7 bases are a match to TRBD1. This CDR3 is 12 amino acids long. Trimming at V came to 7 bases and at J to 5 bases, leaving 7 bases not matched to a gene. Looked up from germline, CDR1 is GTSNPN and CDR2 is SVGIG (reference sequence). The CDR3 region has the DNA TGTGCCTATCCTGGGACAGCTTATGGCTACACCTTC. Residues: CAYPGTAYGYTF.

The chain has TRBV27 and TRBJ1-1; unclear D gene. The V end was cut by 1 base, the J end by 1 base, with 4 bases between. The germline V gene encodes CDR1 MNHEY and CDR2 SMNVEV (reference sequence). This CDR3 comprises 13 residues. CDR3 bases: TGTGCCAGCAGTTTATGGGGGAACACTGAAGCTTTCTTT. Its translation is CASSLWGNTEAFF.

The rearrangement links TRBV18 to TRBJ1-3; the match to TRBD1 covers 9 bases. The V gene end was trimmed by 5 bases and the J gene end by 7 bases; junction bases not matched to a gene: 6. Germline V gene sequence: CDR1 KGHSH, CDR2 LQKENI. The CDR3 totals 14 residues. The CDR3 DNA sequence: TGTGCCAGCTCATCACGGACAGGGGTGAACACCATATATTTT. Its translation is CASSSRTGVNTIYF.

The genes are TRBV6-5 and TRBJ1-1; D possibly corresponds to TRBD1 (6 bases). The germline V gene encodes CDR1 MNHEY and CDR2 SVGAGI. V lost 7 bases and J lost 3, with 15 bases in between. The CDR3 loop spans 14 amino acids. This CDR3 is CASMMTGWYTEAFF. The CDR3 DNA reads TGTGCCAGCATGATGACAGGATGGTACACTGAAGCTTTCTTT.

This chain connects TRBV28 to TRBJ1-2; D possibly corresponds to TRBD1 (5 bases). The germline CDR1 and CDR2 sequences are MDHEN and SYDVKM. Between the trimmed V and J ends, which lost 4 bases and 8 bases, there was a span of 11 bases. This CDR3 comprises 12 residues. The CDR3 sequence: CASSWGSEGYTF. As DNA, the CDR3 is TGTGCCAGCAGTTGGGGGTCGGAGGGCTACACCTTC.

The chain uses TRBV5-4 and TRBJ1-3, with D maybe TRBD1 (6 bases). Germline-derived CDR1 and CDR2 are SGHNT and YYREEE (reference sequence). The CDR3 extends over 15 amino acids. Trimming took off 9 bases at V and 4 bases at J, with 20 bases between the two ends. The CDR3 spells CATGGASKKGNTIYF. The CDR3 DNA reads TGTGCCACGGGGGGGGCATCTAAAAAAGGAAACACCATATATTTT.